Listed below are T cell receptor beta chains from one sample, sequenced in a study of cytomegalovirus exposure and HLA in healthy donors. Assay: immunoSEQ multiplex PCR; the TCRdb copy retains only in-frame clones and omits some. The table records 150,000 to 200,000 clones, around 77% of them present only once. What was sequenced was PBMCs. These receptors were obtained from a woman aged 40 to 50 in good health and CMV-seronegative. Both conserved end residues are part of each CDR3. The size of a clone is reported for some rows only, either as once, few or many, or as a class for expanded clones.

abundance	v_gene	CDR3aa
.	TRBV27	CASSPTVQGGRGGYTF
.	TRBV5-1	CASSLAGTSAEQYF
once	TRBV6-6	CASSSLTGGYEQYF
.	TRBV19	CASSILAGGEYEQYF
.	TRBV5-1	CASSVTGGETQYF
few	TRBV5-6	CASTEAGGLNTGELFF
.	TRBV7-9	CASSLGAAAYGYTF
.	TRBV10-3	CAITGTGDTEAFF
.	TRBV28	CASSPGRDTQYF
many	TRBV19	CASRGTGANYEQYF
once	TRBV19	CASSGTGRGNYGYTF
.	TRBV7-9	CASSSTPGLTYNEQFF
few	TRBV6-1	CASSEVRGTGRAFF
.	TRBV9	CASSAGTGEGQETQYF
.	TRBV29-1	CSATLRGSYNEQFF
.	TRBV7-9	CASSPLTGRDTGELFF
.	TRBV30	CAWSNKGLAGVSGFF
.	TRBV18	CASSSPGGRGAFF
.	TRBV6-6	CASSQPGSGADEKLFF
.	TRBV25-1	CASSGVAGTGELFF
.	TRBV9	CASSPSVGGRGQPQHF
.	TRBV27	CASSPPGQGNQPQHF
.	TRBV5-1	CASSLGLEGRGNYGYTF
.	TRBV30	CAWRGQMREQYF